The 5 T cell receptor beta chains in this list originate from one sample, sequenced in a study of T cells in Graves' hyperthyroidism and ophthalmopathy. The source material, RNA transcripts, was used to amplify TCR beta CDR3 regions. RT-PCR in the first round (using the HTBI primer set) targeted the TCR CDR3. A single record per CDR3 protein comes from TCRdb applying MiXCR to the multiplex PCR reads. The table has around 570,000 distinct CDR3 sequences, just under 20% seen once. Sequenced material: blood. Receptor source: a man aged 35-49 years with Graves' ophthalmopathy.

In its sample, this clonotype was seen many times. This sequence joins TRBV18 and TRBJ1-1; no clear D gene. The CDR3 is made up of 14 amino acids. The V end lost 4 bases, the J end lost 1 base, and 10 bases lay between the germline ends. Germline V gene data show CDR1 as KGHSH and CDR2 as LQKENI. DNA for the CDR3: TGTGCCAGCTCACGGTGGACGGAGAACACTGAAGCTTTCTTT. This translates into CASSRWTENTEAFF.

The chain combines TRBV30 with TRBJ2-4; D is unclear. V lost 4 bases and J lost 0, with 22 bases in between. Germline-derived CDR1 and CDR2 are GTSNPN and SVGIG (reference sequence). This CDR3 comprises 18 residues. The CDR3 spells CAWNVRMSRHLAKNIQYF. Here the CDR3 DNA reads TGTGCCTGGAATGTACGGATGAGCCGACACTTAGCCAAAAACATTCAGTACTTC.

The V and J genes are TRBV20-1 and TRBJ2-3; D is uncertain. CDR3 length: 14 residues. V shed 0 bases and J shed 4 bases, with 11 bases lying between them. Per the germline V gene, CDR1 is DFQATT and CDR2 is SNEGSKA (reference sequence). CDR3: CSARDLSSADTQYF. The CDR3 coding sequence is TGCAGTGCTAGAGATCTCTCCAGCGCAGATACGCAGTATTTT.

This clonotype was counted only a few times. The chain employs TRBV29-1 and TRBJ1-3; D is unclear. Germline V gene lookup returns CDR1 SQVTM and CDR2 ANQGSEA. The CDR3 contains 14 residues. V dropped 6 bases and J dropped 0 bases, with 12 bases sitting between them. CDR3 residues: CSVLDGPSGNTIYF. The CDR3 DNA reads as TGCAGCGTACTGGACGGCCCCTCTGGAAACACCATATATTTT.

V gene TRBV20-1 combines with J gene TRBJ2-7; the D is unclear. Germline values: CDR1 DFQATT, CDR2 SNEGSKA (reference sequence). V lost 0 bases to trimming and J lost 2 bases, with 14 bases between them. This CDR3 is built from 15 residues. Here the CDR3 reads CSARDRQAVAYEQYF. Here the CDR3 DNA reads TGCAGTGCTAGAGATCGTCAGGCAGTGGCCTACGAGCAGTACTTC.